The next 13 T cell receptor beta chains were all read from a single sample in a study of CD8 T cells in Susac syndrome (dated by TCRdb to between 2017 and 2020). Receptor libraries were prepared by the immunoSEQ multiplex PCR assay. RNA was extracted using the RNeasy kit, and roughly 0.5 to 1 microgram was reverse transcribed with random hexamers. The public sequencing data were trimmed at Q25 with fastp and processed into clonotypes with MiXCR by TCRdb, which kept only in-frame beta chains. Rows with one shared CDR3 protein collapse into an entry with the most common genes and DNA. The sample table contains some 130,000 distinct CDR3 sequences; only one count was recorded for more than 75% of them. The top ten constitute approximately 0.24% of the sample. The sample taken for sequencing was CD8+ T cells from PBMCs. These receptors were taken from a human donor with multiple sclerosis.

J is TRBJ2-1 and V is TRBV5-1; the D gene could be TRBD1 or TRBD2 (6 bases each). Germline V CDR1 and CDR2: SGHRS, YFSETQ. Trimming stripped 5 bases from V and 9 bases from J, with 15 bases between. The CDR3 length is 13 residues. CDR3 coding DNA: TGCGCCAGCAGAGAAGGGGGGATGGGTGAGCAGTTCTTC. This encodes CASREGGMGEQFF.

The gene calls are TRBV13 and TRBJ1-1; TRBD1 is a possible D gene (5 bases). The V end lost 4 bases, the J end lost 4 bases, and 19 bases lay between the germline ends. This CDR3 is built from 16 residues. Germline V lookup: CDR1 PRHDT, CDR2 FYEKMQ (reference sequence). The CDR3 here is CASSSLLSGQSTEAFF. In DNA, the CDR3 is TGTGCCAGCAGCTCCCTGTTGTCAGGGCAGAGCACTGAAGCTTTCTTT.

This chain joins TRBV10-3 and TRBJ2-7, with D hard to call. The CDR3 totals 13 residues. Trimming took off 2 bases at V and 4 bases at J, with 9 bases between the two ends. Germline V gene lookup returns CDR1 ENHRY and CDR2 SYGVKD. The CDR3 DNA is TGTGCCATCAGTGAGGGGCAGGATTACGAGCAGTACTTC. It translates to CAISEGQDYEQYF.

V and J are TRBV4-3 and TRBJ2-7, with D perhaps matching TRBD2 (6 bases). Germline V gives CDR1 LGHNA, CDR2 YSLEER. CDR3 length: 18 residues. The ends were cut back, 0 bases at V and 1 base at J, with 19 bases in the middle. The CDR3 DNA reads TGCGCCAGCAGCCAAGAGTTTCTAGGGACGGGAGCATCCTACGAGCAGTACTTC. Translation gives CASSQEFLGTGASYEQYF.

Of note for this clonotype: One junction end disagrees with the germline gene, perhaps due to a read error. This chain joins TRBV12-5 and TRBJ1-3, with TRBD1 matching over 10 bases. The length of the CDR3 is 19 residues. From germline, CDR1 is LGHNT and CDR2 FRNRAP. CDR3 coding DNA: TGTGATAGTGGTTTGGTATCGACAGGGGGCCAAAACTCTGGAAACACCATATATTTT. It translates to CDSGLVSTGGQNSGNTIYF.

The V and J genes are TRBV19 and TRBJ1-3; the D gene is possibly TRBD1 (6 bases). V shed 5 bases and J shed 4 bases, with 12 bases lying between them. The CDR3 loop spans 14 amino acids. Germline V lookup: CDR1 LNHDA, CDR2 SQIVND (reference sequence). In nucleotides, the CDR3 is TGTGCCAGTAGTCCTTGGACAGTCGGAAACACCATATATTTT. Protein: CASSPWTVGNTIYF.

The V and J genes are TRBV7-2 and TRBJ2-7, with 7 bases that match TRBD1. The ends lost 1 base at V and 1 base at J; junction bases unmatched: 4. This CDR3 contains 15 residues. Per the germline V gene, CDR1 is SGHTA and CDR2 is FQGNSA. CDR3 sequence: CASSLGTGYSYEQYF. The CDR3 nucleotides read TGTGCCAGCAGCTTAGGGACAGGTTATTCCTACGAGCAGTACTTC.

The CDR3 loop reads CSVAVGTEQYF. The CDR3, as DNA: TGCAGCGTTGCGGTGGGAACAGAGCAGTACTTC. This chain connects TRBV29-1 to TRBJ2-7, with D uncertain. The CDR3 consists of 11 residues. V was trimmed by 4 bases and J by 7 bases, leaving 11 bases between them. CDR1 and CDR2 (germline): SQVTM, ANQGSEA.

The J gene is TRBJ2-3, the V gene TRBV5-1; no clear D gene. Germline V gene data show CDR1 as SGHRS and CDR2 as YFSETQ. V was pared by 0 bases and J by 5 bases, with 13 bases between. The CDR3 is made up of 15 amino acids. In DNA, the CDR3 is TGCGCCAGCAGCTTGGCCGAAACTCCGGGAGATACGCAGTATTTT. Amino acid sequence: CASSLAETPGDTQYF.

The chain joins TRBV4-3 to TRBJ1-1, with no clear D. The CDR3 loop spans 13 amino acids. Per germline, CDR1 LGHNA and CDR2 YSLEER. V shed 0 bases and J shed 8 bases, with 10 bases lying between them. The CDR3 spells CASSQDWKKEAFF. CDR3 DNA sequence: TGCGCCAGCAGCCAAGATTGGAAAAAGGAAGCTTTCTTT.

J is TRBJ2-6 and V is TRBV12-3 or TRBV12-4; D possibly corresponds to TRBD1 (6 bases). V lost 6 bases and J 0 bases, leaving 9 bases between the germline ends. The CDR3 length is 15 residues. CDR3 protein: CASRGQDSGANVLTF. The DNA of the CDR3 is TGTGCCAGCAGGGGACAAGACTCTGGGGCCAACGTCCTGACTTTC.

CDR3: CASSLWATYEQYF. CDR3 coding DNA: TGTGCCAGCAGTTTGTGGGCAACCTACGAGCAGTACTTC. The chain recombines TRBV28 with TRBJ2-7, with D unresolved. The CDR3 sequence is 13 residues long. V was cut by 3 bases and J by 2 bases, with 8 bases left in between. Germline CDR1 MDHEN, CDR2 SYDVKM.

This clonotype appeared a single time. This chain joins TRBV12-3 or TRBV12-4 and TRBJ2-7; 7 bases map to TRBD1. The CDR3 sequence is 14 residues long. Trimming at V came to 5 bases and at J to 4 bases, leaving 8 bases not matched to a gene. The CDR3 DNA is TGTGCCAGCAGTCCCGGGACAGCTCTTTACGAGCAGTACTTC. It codes for CASSPGTALYEQYF.